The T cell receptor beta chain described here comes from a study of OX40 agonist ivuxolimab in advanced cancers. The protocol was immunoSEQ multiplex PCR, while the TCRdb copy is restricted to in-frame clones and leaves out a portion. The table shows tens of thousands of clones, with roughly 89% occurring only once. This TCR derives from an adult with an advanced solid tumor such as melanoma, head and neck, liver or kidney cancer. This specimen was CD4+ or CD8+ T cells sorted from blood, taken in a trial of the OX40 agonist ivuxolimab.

The CDR3 loop is CASSFFSGGSGEAFF. The CDR3 nucleotides read TGTGCCAGCAGCTTCTTCTCAGGGGGGAGTGGTGAAGCTTTCTTT. The gene calls are TRBV7-2 and TRBJ1-1; TRBD1 agrees at 7 bases. This CDR3 contains 15 residues. Trimming at V came to 3 bases and at J to 7 bases, leaving 11 bases not matched to a gene. Germline lookup yields CDR1 SGHTA and CDR2 FQGNSA.